A selection of T cell receptor beta chains follows, all from one sample in a study of monozygotic twins with inflammatory bowel disease. For each CDR3 protein, TCRdb gives one entry from its re-call of the 5' RACE reads, without DNA. The sample holds about 380,000 distinct CDR3 sequences. Sequenced input: blood. These receptors all stem from a human donor with ulcerative colitis or Crohn's disease, or a healthy co-twin of an affected twin (not recorded which). The CDR3 runs from the conserved cysteine through the conserved F or W.

TRBV5-1,TRBJ2-4,CASRGLAKNIQYF
TRBV7-9,TRBJ1-4,CASSLDPGNEKLFF
TRBV7-9,TRBJ2-5,CASSLSSETQYF
TRBV5-5,TRBJ2-2,CASSLRGGGRELFF
TRBV3-1,TRBJ2-7,CASSHGNSGQEQYF
TRBV12-3/TRBV12-4,TRBJ2-5,CASSSSSYRGIWETQYF
TRBV6-1,TRBJ2-2,CASKIAANTGELFF
TRBV7-2,TRBJ1-6,CASSPGGLTPLHF
TRBV20-1,TRBJ1-2,CSAYRAANYGYTF
TRBV7-8,TRBJ1-5,CASSLRQGARYQPQHF
TRBV11-2,TRBJ2-1,CASCLGVSSYNEQFF
TRBV29-1,TRBJ1-1,CSAVGGWGMNTEAFF
TRBV24-1,TRBJ1-2,CATSDLLGGYTF
TRBV27,TRBJ2-7,CASSALSTYEQYF
TRBV12-3/TRBV12-4,TRBJ2-2,CASSRPTSTGELFF
TRBV5-1,TRBJ2-7,CASSLVTGGGNEQYF
TRBV5-1,TRBJ2-1,CASSLASGGSYNEQFF
TRBV5-1,TRBJ2-1,CASSLLSAGEYNEQFF
TRBV5-6,TRBJ2-7,CASSLYRGHEQYF
TRBV7-2,TRBJ1-3,CASSLEPLGGNTIYF
TRBV11-2,TRBJ2-7,CASSTTRTGGYEQYF
TRBV19,TRBJ2-3,CASIERGSTDTQYF
TRBV20-1,TRBJ1-4,CSASLIRRVGREKLFF
TRBV4-3,TRBJ2-1,CASSQATLNNEQFF
TRBV7-1,TRBJ2-3,CASSSMDRPSLDTQYF
TRBV13,TRBJ2-1,CASSDTSGGGSYNEQFF